The present entry profiles one TCR beta chain with its context. Its antigen is as yet unknown. This record belongs to a study of CD8 T cells in ankylosing spondylitis. Quantitative barcoded 5'-RACE was used to prepare TCR beta libraries. TCRdb passed the 5' RACE reads through MiXCR, listing each CDR3 protein once. The top ten clones hold about 0.49% of a sample with 800,000 to 900,000 distinct CDR3 sequences, 12% of them seen once. CDR3 length: 16 residues. Germline-derived CDR1 and CDR2 are DFQATT and SNEGSKA (reference sequence). V lost 2 bases to trimming and J lost 4 bases; unmatched junction nucleotides: 8. Study-wide points: Enrichment of disease-linked clones was reportedly significant in matched ankylosing spondylitis synovial fluid. Within peripheral blood, clones linked to disease were CD8+ and relatively rare. Seemingly distinctive of ankylosing spondylitis blood was a TCR beta motif formed by eight highly homologous variants. Earlier reports found some motif variants in synovial fluid and blood in reactive arthritis.

The TCR sequence derives from a male donor with ankylosing spondylitis. Sequences were obtained from blood, either unsorted or a sorted T cell fraction (not recorded which). The gene calls are TRBV20-1 and TRBJ2-2, with TRBD1 matching 9 bases. DNA of the CDR3: TGCAGTGCTAGAAACCCGGGACAGGGTGGCACCGGGGAGCTGTTTTTT. This translates into CSARNPGQGGTGELFF.